One T cell receptor (beta chain) is described in this entry. What it recognizes is unknown. The PCR ran on 60 Vbeta and 13 Jbeta primers. Sequencing was performed with immunoSEQ multiplex PCR; in TCRdb, only in-frame clones are kept and a portion is missing. There are 130,000 to 150,000 clones in the sample; under 80% occur only once, and 2.8% lies in the top ten. The data were obtained in a study of cytomegalovirus exposure and HLA in healthy donors. Overall study findings and caveats: For most TCR beta V segments, an earlier analysis put the productive rate at about 87% or about 30% of the time.

Sequencing used PBMCs. This TCR derives from a male donor in good health and CMV-seronegative.

CDR3 nucleotides: TGTGCCAGCAGCTTTAGCGGGAGGGCCTTGACGGAGACCCAGTACTTC. As protein: CASSFSGRALTETQYF. The V call is TRBV11-2, the J call TRBJ2-5; 11 bases are a match to TRBD2. Germline lookup yields CDR1 SGHAT and CDR2 FQNNGV. There are 16 residues in the CDR3. J lost 5 bases, V lost 3 bases, and 8 bases had no gene match.